One and the same sample provided the 25 T cell receptor beta chains below, sequenced in a study of shared clonotypes between healthy human individuals. TCRdb's table, derived via immunoSEQ multiplex PCR, lists solely in-frame clones and lacks some. Here the sample spans a few million clones, 93% being singletons. The sample was naive CD4+ T cells from PBMCs. This sample's subset: CD45RA+ positively selected. The receptor source for this set is a man younger than 35 in good health. Some clones in this sample may be carry-over from other donors' samples.

CDR3 loop: CASTRGGAFEQYF. The CDR3 DNA follows: TGTGCCAGCACCCGTGGGGGGGCCTTCGAGCAGTACTTC. V gene TRBV6-1 combines with J gene TRBJ2-7; TRBD2 is a possible D gene (7 bases). V was clipped by 7 bases and J by 6 bases, with 16 bases between them. This CDR3 region has 13 residues. Germline V gene data show CDR1 as MNHNS and CDR2 as SASEGT.

The V gene is TRBV19, the J gene TRBJ1-5, with 7 bases matching TRBD1. CDR1 is LNHDA and CDR2 is SQIVND in the germline V gene (reference sequence). This CDR3 has 16 amino acids. V lost 5 bases to trimming and J lost 0 bases; unmatched junction nucleotides: 7. For the CDR3, the DNA is TGTGCCAGTAGTCCTGGGACAGACTATAGCAATCAGCCCCAGCATTTT. Translated: CASSPGTDYSNQPQHF. Full variable domain (missing parts from reference TRBV19 and TRBJ1-5): DGGITQSPKYLFRKEGQNVTLSCEQNLNHDAMYWYRQDPGQGLRLIYYSQIVNDFQKGDIAEGYSVSREKKESFPLTVTSAQKNPTAFYLCASSPGTDYSNQPQHFGDGTRLSIL.

V gene TRBV28 combines with J gene TRBJ2-1; possibly TRBD1 or TRBD2 for D (5 bases each). Between the trimmed V and J ends, which lost 6 bases and 1 base, there was a span of 13 bases. Looked up from germline, CDR1 is MDHEN and CDR2 is SYDVKM. The CDR3 is 15 residues long. The CDR3 DNA is TGTGCCAGCAGACGGGACGAAAGATCCTACAATGAGCAGTTCTTC. Protein product: CASRRDERSYNEQFF.

The V call is TRBV9, the J call TRBJ2-1; 9 bases line up with TRBD2. CDR3 length equals 15 residues. With V trimmed by 0 bases and J by 9 bases, 7 bases remained unmatched. Germline values: CDR1 SGDLS, CDR2 YYNGEE. The chain's CDR3 is CASSVASGLAFEQFF. In DNA form, the CDR3 reads TGTGCCAGCAGCGTAGCTTCGGGACTAGCTTTTGAGCAGTTCTTC.

This clone was seen just once. The genes are TRBV7-3 and TRBJ2-3; D is perhaps TRBD1 (5 bases). Trimming cost V 2 bases and J 0 bases, with 15 bases left between them. The germline V gene has CDR1 SGHTA and CDR2 FQGTGA. CDR3 size: 17 residues. The CDR3 sequence: CASSLLLAGSSTDTQYF. The DNA for the CDR3 is TGTGCCAGCAGCTTACTATTGGCAGGGTCCAGCACAGATACGCAGTATTTT.

As regards this clone: Within the sample, other DNA sequences also encode this same CDR3. This chain uses TRBV5-1 with TRBJ1-5; 9 bases are a match to TRBD1. V lost 0 bases and J lost 4; bases outside the gene matches: 2. This CDR3 spans 15 amino acids. Germline CDR1 SGHRS, CDR2 YFSETQ. DNA of the CDR3: TGCGCCAGCAGCTTGGAAGGGACAGGGAATCAGCCCCAGCATTTT. It specifies CASSLEGTGNQPQHF.

This clone was detected once. The rearrangement joins TRBV2 to TRBJ2-7; D gene ambiguous. Germline V gives CDR1 SNHLY, CDR2 FYNNEI. V lost 3 bases and J lost 1, with 10 bases in between. The CDR3 runs to 14 residues. This CDR3 is CASSERSTSYEQYF. CDR3 nucleotide sequence: TGTGCCAGCAGTGAGCGAAGTACGTCCTACGAGCAGTACTTC.

The rearrangement joins TRBV5-1 to TRBJ2-5, with a possible D match to TRBD2 (6 bases). V lost 0 bases to trimming and J lost 2 bases, with 11 bases between them. The CDR3 sequence is 15 residues long. Germline assignment: CDR1 SGHRS and CDR2 YFSETQ. CDR3: CASSLGRREQETQYF. DNA for the CDR3: TGCGCCAGCAGCTTGGGTCGGCGGGAACAAGAGACCCAGTACTTC.

J is TRBJ1-5 and V is TRBV30; unclear D gene. The germline V gene has CDR1 GTSNPN and CDR2 SVGIG (reference sequence). The V end lost 4 bases, the J end lost 4 bases, and 23 bases lay between the germline ends. CDR3 length equals 17 residues. CDR3 protein: CAWINPRPRLGNQPQHF. CDR3 bases: TGTGCCTGGATCAACCCCAGGCCCAGGCTAGGAAATCAGCCCCAGCATTTT.

The chain is built from TRBV10-1 and TRBJ1-5; tentatively, D is TRBD1 (6 bases). CDR1 and CDR2 (germline): WNHNN, SYGVQD (reference sequence). The CDR3 is 14 residues long. The V and J ends lost 3 bases and 2 bases respectively, with 8 bases between them. The CDR3 is CASSDRGGNQPQHF. The CDR3 region has the DNA TGCGCCAGCAGTGACAGGGGCGGCAATCAGCCCCAGCATTTT.

The gene calls are TRBV11-1 and TRBJ1-1, with D possibly being TRBD1 (5 bases). The CDR3 runs 15 residues. V lost 5 bases, J lost 0 bases, and 13 bases lay in between. Germline V gives CDR1 SGHAT, CDR2 FQDESV (reference sequence). The CDR3 protein is CASSKTGLLNTEAFF. In nucleotides, the CDR3 is TGTGCCAGCAGCAAAACGGGACTCTTGAACACTGAAGCTTTCTTT.

The rearrangement uses TRBV2 and TRBJ2-3, with 14 bases identical to TRBD2. The CDR3 length is 17 residues. With V trimmed by 5 bases and J by 3 bases, 7 bases remained unmatched. Germline V lookup: CDR1 SNHLY, CDR2 FYNNEI. CDR3 region: CASSLTWTSGRTDTQYF. CDR3 nucleotides: TGTGCCAGCAGTTTGACCTGGACTAGCGGGAGGACAGATACGCAGTATTTT.

The chain uses TRBV5-1 and TRBJ2-7; the match to TRBD1 covers 10 bases. J lost 4 bases, V lost 4 bases, and 11 bases had no gene match. CDR3 size: 16 residues. From germline, CDR1 is SGHRS and CDR2 YFSETQ. The CDR3 DNA reads as TGCGCCAGCAGCCAAAACCCGACAGGGGGCGGTTACGAGCAGTACTTC. It encodes CASSQNPTGGGYEQYF.

The chain couples TRBV2 to TRBJ1-2; D gene uncertain. CDR1 and CDR2 (germline): SNHLY, FYNNEI. The V and J ends lost 1 base and 9 bases respectively, with 9 bases between them. This CDR3 has 12 amino acids. For the CDR3, the DNA is TGTGCCAGCAGTGAAGAGTACGGAAGCTACACCTTC. Translating gives CASSEEYGSYTF. The entire variable domain, with the rest obtained from reference TRBV2 and TRBJ1-2, is as follows: EPEVTQTPSHQVTQMGQEVILRCVPISNHLYFYWYRQILGQKVEFLVSFYNNEISEKSEIFDDQFSVERPDGSNFTLKIRSTKLEDSAMYFCASSEEYGSYTFGSGTRLTVV.

This clone was found once. Here the CDR3 reads CASSLSSGAYEQYF. The CDR3 bases are TGTGCCAGCAGCTTGAGTAGTGGGGCCTACGAGCAGTACTTC. The chain uses TRBV5-8 and TRBJ2-7; no definite D call. The length of the CDR3 is 14 residues. The germline CDR1 and CDR2 sequences are SGHTS and YDEGEE. V lost 1 base and J lost 2, with 10 bases in between.

This chain uses TRBV5-4 with TRBJ2-3, with D perhaps being TRBD1 or TRBD2 (5 bases each). V was cut by 2 bases and J by 6 bases, with 16 bases left in between. The length of the CDR3 is 15 residues. Germline V gives CDR1 SGHNT, CDR2 YYREEE (reference sequence). CDR3 sequence (DNA): TGTGCCAGCAGCTTCGCCGGGACCGGCGGGGATACGCAGTATTTT. Protein: CASSFAGTGGDTQYF.

This clone was observed once. This sequence joins TRBV9 and TRBJ2-5; 7 nucleotides match TRBD2. The CDR3 has 14 residues. V was clipped by 0 bases and J by 5 bases; unmatched bases: 4. Germline CDR1 SGDLS, CDR2 YYNGEE. The CDR3 coding sequence is TGTGCCAGCAGCGTAGAGTTCGGGGGGGAGACCCAGTACTTC. It specifies CASSVEFGGETQYF.

The chain joins TRBV5-4 to TRBJ2-7, with D possibly TRBD2 on 5 matching bases. Germline assignment: CDR1 SGHNT and CDR2 YYREEE (reference sequence). V was trimmed by 2 bases and J by 6 bases, leaving 18 bases between them. This CDR3 has 15 amino acids. The CDR3: CASSFLGLDRSEQYF. As DNA, the CDR3 is TGTGCCAGCAGCTTTCTAGGACTGGACCGGTCCGAGCAGTACTTC.

V usage is TRBV5-1 and J usage is TRBJ2-5, with 10 bases matching TRBD2. CDR1 and CDR2 from the germline V gene are SGHRS and YFSETQ. The CDR3 is 18 amino acids. V was clipped by 0 bases and J by 5 bases; unmatched bases: 13. This CDR3 is CASSLVGEASGSRETQYF. The DNA for the CDR3 is TGCGCCAGCAGCTTGGTCGGGGAGGCTAGCGGGAGCAGGGAGACCCAGTACTTC.

This chain uses TRBV7-3 with TRBJ2-2; unclear D gene. Trimming shortened V by 2 bases and J by 6 bases, and 13 bases separated the two germline ends. CDR1 SGHTA and CDR2 FQGTGA come from the germline V gene. The CDR3 consists of 15 residues. The DNA for the CDR3 is TGTGCCAGCAGCTTAGGGTTACCGCAGGCCGGGGAGCTGTTTTTT. Its protein product is CASSLGLPQAGELFF.

V is TRBV18 and J is TRBJ1-5, with TRBD1 as a possible D gene (5 bases). Trimming left V 7 bases short and J 6 bases short, with 13 bases between. Germline-derived CDR1 and CDR2 are KGHSH and LQKENI. CDR3 length: 13 residues. CDR3 region: CASLEGSGQPQHF. CDR3 coding DNA: TGTGCCAGCTTAGAGGGGTCCGGTCAGCCCCAGCATTTT.

The rearrangement joins TRBV7-2 to TRBJ1-5; D remains ambiguous. With 2 bases removed from V and 0 bases from J, the gap between germline ends came to 11 bases. Germline lookup yields CDR1 SGHTA and CDR2 FQGNSA. CDR3 length: 16 residues. CDR3: CASSLRSGNSNQPQHF. The CDR3 bases are TGTGCCAGCAGCTTACGGTCGGGAAATAGCAATCAGCCCCAGCATTTT.

Turning to this clone: The sample carries other DNA sequences with the same CDR3. The chain uses TRBV5-1 and TRBJ2-1, with D hard to call. CDR1 SGHRS and CDR2 YFSETQ come from the germline V gene. V was cut by 0 bases and J by 7 bases, with 8 bases left in between. The CDR3 runs 13 residues. The CDR3 is CASSLVVGNEQFF. In DNA, the CDR3 is TGCGCCAGCAGCTTGGTTGTAGGGAATGAGCAGTTCTTC.

The chain has TRBV2 and TRBJ1-1; possibly TRBD1 for D (6 bases). The CDR3 consists of 13 residues. The V gene's germline CDR1 is SNHLY and CDR2 FYNNEI. The V and J ends lost 6 bases and 3 bases respectively, with 11 bases between them. CDR3: CASRTNRDTEAFF. As DNA, the CDR3 is TGTGCCAGCAGGACCAACAGGGACACTGAAGCTTTCTTT.

The V gene is TRBV28, the J gene TRBJ2-1; 7 nucleotides match TRBD1. V lost 4 bases to trimming and J lost 0 bases; unmatched junction nucleotides: 3. The CDR3 is 15 residues long. The germline CDR1 and CDR2 sequences are MDHEN and SYDVKM. The CDR3 sequence: CASSSDRVSYNEQFF. The CDR3 DNA is TGTGCCAGCAGTTCCGACAGGGTCTCCTACAATGAGCAGTTCTTC.